This paragraph covers one T cell receptor (beta chain) sequence. Its antigen is undetermined. This entry comes from a study of T cell clones after liver transplantation. Study summary: Liver transplant recipients had immunosuppression withdrawal attempted within 2 years. Subjects received no induction therapy and standard immunosuppression until randomization at 12-24 months post-transplant.

General study points: Compared with third party-reactive sequences, donor-reactive ones declined more, independent of withdrawal success.

TCRdb keeps only in-frame clones here, not all; method: immunoSEQ multiplex PCR. The sample contains more than 95,000 clones, 90% of which appear only once. The CDR3 has 13 amino acids. Germline CDR1 and CDR2: MDHEN and SYDVKM. The trim removed 6 bases at V and 4 bases at J, leaving 3 bases unmatched. The source material was CD4+ T cells from blood, sampled 12 months after liver transplant. The clonotype comes from a human patient who received a liver transplant. Part of the T cells may come from the graft donor. The gene calls are TRBV28 and TRBJ2-3; TRBD2 aligns across 8 bases. The CDR3 DNA reads as TGTGCCAGCAGGGGACTAGTCCCAGATACGCAGTATTTT. It yields the protein CASRGLVPDTQYF.